Below, 32 T cell receptor beta chains from the same sample are listed, as sequenced in a study of blood T cells in healthy people across ages. Primed by a sample-barcoded 5' primer and a J-beta primer mix, a second PCR proceeded for about 6 to 11 cycles. TCRdb called the 5' RACE reads again in MiXCR, with one record for every CDR3 protein. The sample carries fewer than 2 million distinct CDR3 sequences, about two fifths recorded once. Sequenced input: blood. The origin of the receptors is a human donor in good health.

This clonotype was detected only once. The gene calls are TRBV7-9 and TRBJ2-7; TRBD1 might be the D (6 bases). V shed 6 bases and J shed 2 bases, with 17 bases lying between them. Germline CDR1 reads SEHNR; CDR2 reads FQNEAQ (reference sequence). CDR3 length equals 15 residues. The CDR3 nucleotides read TGTGCCAGCAGTCACGCCGGGACATTTCCCTACGAGCAGTACTTC. As protein: CASSHAGTFPYEQYF.

The V and J genes are TRBV10-3 and TRBJ1-6, with TRBD1 identical over 9 bases. Trimming removed 1 base from V and 5 bases from J; junction bases left unmatched: 6. Germline V gives CDR1 ENHRY, CDR2 SYGVKD. The CDR3 has 17 residues. The CDR3 reads CAISEFDRGSDNSPLHF. The CDR3 bases are TGTGCCATCAGTGAGTTTGACAGGGGGTCGGATAATTCACCCCTCCACTTT.

This chain links TRBV25-1 with TRBJ1-1, with unresolved D. The CDR3 extends over 12 amino acids. The V and J ends lost 5 bases and 4 bases respectively, with 8 bases between them. Germline V gene lookup returns CDR1 MGHDK and CDR2 SYGVNS. The CDR3 bases are TGTGCCAGCAGTCGAACGTTCACTGAAGCTTTCTTT. It translates to CASSRTFTEAFF.

This clonotype has more than one count but fewer than ten. V and J are TRBV7-9 and TRBJ2-5; possibly TRBD1 for D (5 bases). CDR1 SEHNR and CDR2 FQNEAQ come from the germline V gene (reference sequence). The CDR3 extends over 14 amino acids. V gave up 1 base and J gave up 5 bases, with 11 bases separating them. DNA for the CDR3: TGTGCCAGCAGCTTAGGTGGGGCAGCGGAGACCCAGTACTTC. Protein: CASSLGGAAETQYF.

The CDR3 is CASSLAPVQPQHF. The CDR3 bases are TGTGCCAGCAGCTTAGCGCCAGTTCAGCCCCAGCATTTT. The chain has TRBV7-2 and TRBJ1-5; D is unresolved. Germline V gives CDR1 SGHTA, CDR2 FQGNSA. V was cut by 0 bases and J by 6 bases, with 6 bases left in between. The CDR3 loop spans 13 amino acids.

This chain uses TRBV27 with TRBJ1-1, with D uncertain. Germline V gene data show CDR1 as MNHEY and CDR2 as SMNVEV (reference sequence). The CDR3 spans 15 residues. Trimming left V 2 bases short and J 4 bases short, with 14 bases between. CDR3 DNA: TGTGCCAGCAGTTTACGCCAGCCCGGCGGCACTGAAGCTTTCTTT. Translation gives CASSLRQPGGTEAFF.

The chain links TRBV6-5 to TRBJ2-4, with 7 bases that match TRBD1. V lost 10 bases to trimming and J lost 9 bases; unmatched junction nucleotides: 12. Per the germline V gene, CDR1 is MNHEY and CDR2 is SVGAGI. This CDR3 region has 13 residues. The CDR3 nucleotides are TGTGCCACCACAGGGGCGACAGGGAGCATTCAGTACTTC. The encoded protein is CATTGATGSIQYF.

This clonotype was counted between two and nine times. V usage is TRBV30 and J usage is TRBJ1-5, with D possibly being TRBD1 (5 bases). This CDR3 comprises 14 residues. Trimming left V 3 bases short and J 7 bases short, with 16 bases between. Germline lookup yields CDR1 GTSNPN and CDR2 SVGIG (reference sequence). The CDR3 bases are TGTGCCTGGAGCCGGACGGGTACAGGCCAGCCCCAGCATTTT. It encodes CAWSRTGTGQPQHF.

The chain carries TRBV5-6 and TRBJ2-7; the match to TRBD2 covers 14 bases. The CDR3 sequence is 18 residues long. Germline lookup yields CDR1 SGHDT and CDR2 YYEEEE. J gave up 2 bases and V 2 bases, and 9 bases lay outside the gene matches. The CDR3 loop reads CASSLRGLAGGRAYEQYF. Here the CDR3 DNA reads TGTGCCAGCAGCTTAAGAGGACTAGCGGGGGGCCGGGCCTACGAGCAGTACTTC.

This clonotype was observed a few times. V is TRBV6-2 or TRBV6-3 and J is TRBJ1-5; D not certain. Germline assignment: CDR1 MNHEY and CDR2 SVGEGT. V was shortened by 4 bases and J by 7 bases, with 17 bases between the two germline ends. The CDR3 contains 15 residues. The CDR3 bases are TGTGCCAGCAGTTGGGCCATGACAACAACCCAGCCCCAGCATTTT. Translation gives CASSWAMTTTQPQHF.

The chain recombines TRBV6-5 with TRBJ1-1; TRBD1 is a possible D gene (5 bases). Trimming stripped 1 base from V and 5 bases from J, with 14 bases between. Germline V gene sequence: CDR1 MNHEY, CDR2 SVGAGI. The CDR3 sequence is 15 residues long. CDR3 in DNA: TGTGCCAGCAGTTACTTGACAGCCTATGGGACTGAAGCTTTCTTT. It encodes CASSYLTAYGTEAFF.

The chain uses TRBV5-1 and TRBJ1-5, with D perhaps TRBD1 (6 bases). Looked up from germline, CDR1 is SGHRS and CDR2 is YFSETQ. This CDR3 region has 16 residues. V was cut by 1 base and J by 2 bases, with 13 bases left in between. CDR3 protein: CASSLLGGNGNQPQHF. The CDR3 coding sequence is TGCGCCAGCAGCTTGTTGGGGGGCAACGGCAATCAGCCCCAGCATTTT.

This clonotype was picked up a small number of times. This chain uses TRBV4-2 with TRBJ2-1, with D possibly matching TRBD2 (5 bases). The CDR3 totals 15 residues. Trimming stripped 0 bases from V and 5 bases from J, with 11 bases between. From germline, CDR1 is LGHNA and CDR2 YNFKEQ. This CDR3 reads CASSQDWRVDNEQFF. The CDR3 DNA reads TGTGCCAGCAGCCAAGACTGGCGGGTCGACAATGAGCAGTTCTTC.

The chain recombines TRBV20-1 with TRBJ1-2; a possible D gene is TRBD1 (5 bases). Trimming shortened V by 3 bases and J by 6 bases, and 26 bases separated the two germline ends. Germline V gene lookup returns CDR1 DFQATT and CDR2 SNEGSKA (reference sequence). This CDR3 is 17 amino acids long. In DNA form, the CDR3 reads TGCAGTGCTAGGGTCTGGCAGGGAGAGCCCTTAGGGGATGGCTACACCTTC. Its protein product is CSARVWQGEPLGDGYTF.

This clonotype was seen repeatedly, ten times or more. The rearrangement links TRBV29-1 to TRBJ1-2; 7 bases are shared with TRBD1. The CDR3 is 14 amino acids. CDR1 and CDR2 from the germline V gene are SQVTM and ANQGSEA. The junction had 10 bases not matched to a gene; V was cut back by 2 bases and J by 7 bases. As DNA, the CDR3 is TGCAGCGTTGAACCCTACGGGGACAGACTTGGCTACACCTTC. Translating gives CSVEPYGDRLGYTF. Drawing the rest from reference TRBV29-1 and TRBJ1-2, the complete variable domain is SAVISQKPSRDICQRGTSLTIQCQVDSQVTMMFWYRQQPGQSLTLIATANQGSEATYESGFVIDKFPISRPNLTFSTLTVSNMSPEDSSIYLCSVEPYGDRLGYTFGSGTRLTVV.

The chain couples TRBV10-3 to TRBJ2-1; 10 bases match TRBD2. The CDR3 contains 15 residues. V lost 3 bases and J lost 7; bases outside the gene matches: 6. CDR1 ENHRY and CDR2 SYGVKD come from the germline V gene. The CDR3 coding sequence is TGTGCCATCAGTGAAGTGAGCGGGGGGGGGAATGAGCAGTTCTTC. This sequence encodes CAISEVSGGGNEQFF.

There are many counts of this clonotype. The chain combines TRBV6-2 or TRBV6-3 with TRBJ1-2, with D perhaps matching TRBD1 (6 bases). Trimming stripped 3 bases from V and 4 bases from J, with 15 bases between. This CDR3 comprises 15 residues. The germline CDR1 and CDR2 sequences are MNHEY and SVGEGT. CDR3 sequence: CASSYPGQSTYGYTF. The CDR3 DNA follows: TGTGCCAGCAGTTATCCGGGACAAAGCACCTATGGCTACACCTTC.

The chain couples TRBV3-1 to TRBJ1-5, with no clear D. In germline, CDR1 is LGHDT, CDR2 YNNKEL (reference sequence). V shed 0 bases and J shed 9 bases, with 9 bases lying between them. This CDR3 contains 13 residues. The chain's CDR3 is CASSQEIQLPQHF. For the CDR3, the DNA is TGTGCCAGCAGCCAAGAAATTCAGTTGCCCCAGCATTTT.

This chain links TRBV7-9 with TRBJ2-1; possible D gene TRBD1, 5 bases. The CDR3 spans 11 residues. The germline V gene has CDR1 SEHNR and CDR2 FQNEAQ (reference sequence). The V end lost 5 bases, the J end lost 13 bases, and 12 bases lay between the germline ends. The CDR3 DNA follows: TGTGCCAGCAGCCCCCAGGGAACCCAGTTCTTC. Translation: CASSPQGTQFF.

This clonotype was recorded a few times. This chain uses TRBV27 with TRBJ2-7; D may correspond to TRBD1 or TRBD2 (5 bases each). The V gene's germline CDR1 is MNHEY and CDR2 SMNVEV (reference sequence). This CDR3 contains 15 residues. V lost 6 bases and J lost 2, with 17 bases in between. This CDR3 is CASRRAGIWAYEQYF. Here the CDR3 DNA reads TGTGCCAGCAGGAGGGCAGGGATTTGGGCCTACGAGCAGTACTTC.

The sample holds a few counts of this clonotype. The chain is built from TRBV7-2 and TRBJ1-1; D is possibly TRBD1 (5 bases). V was clipped by 1 base and J by 1 base, with 13 bases between them. CDR3 length: 16 residues. Per the germline V gene, CDR1 is SGHTA and CDR2 is FQGNSA. The CDR3 protein is CASSLVSGAPNTEAFF. The CDR3 DNA reads TGTGCCAGCAGCTTAGTGAGCGGGGCCCCGAACACTGAAGCTTTCTTT.

This clonotype was counted a few times. V is TRBV6-6 and J is TRBJ1-2; tentative D call: TRBD1 (5 bases). CDR1 is MNHNY, CDR2 SVGAGI, per germline (reference sequence). V lost 6 bases and J lost 4, with 15 bases in between. This CDR3 region has 14 residues. The chain's CDR3 is CASSLAGNTYGYTF. The DNA of the CDR3 is TGTGCCAGCAGCCTAGCAGGGAATACCTATGGCTACACCTTC.

This clonotype was seen a few times. The V call is TRBV4-3, the J call TRBJ1-1; a weak D match, TRBD1 (6 bases). CDR3 length: 14 amino acids. With 2 bases removed from V and 4 bases from J, the gap between germline ends came to 11 bases. Germline CDR1 reads LGHNA; CDR2 reads YSLEER. The CDR3 protein is CASSQNRAGTEAFF. The CDR3 bases are TGCGCCAGCAGCCAAAACAGGGCGGGCACTGAAGCTTTCTTT.

The chain combines TRBV29-1 with TRBJ2-3; D not resolved. The length of the CDR3 is 13 residues. Germline V lookup: CDR1 SQVTM, CDR2 ANQGSEA. The ends were cut back, 4 bases at V and 6 bases at J, with 14 bases in the middle. DNA for the CDR3: TGCAGCGTTGCAGCTGGGTTCCAGGATACGCAGTATTTT. Its translation: CSVAAGFQDTQYF.

This clonotype was detected once. The chain links TRBV3-1 to TRBJ2-1, with TRBD2 matching 7 bases. CDR3 length equals 15 residues. Germline V gene sequence: CDR1 LGHDT, CDR2 YNNKEL (reference sequence). V lost 5 bases to trimming and J lost 0 bases; unmatched junction nucleotides: 4. The CDR3 DNA sequence: TGTGCCAGCAGCATCCGCGGGAGCTCCTACAATGAGCAGTTCTTC. Translating gives CASSIRGSSYNEQFF.

The rearrangement links TRBV27 to TRBJ1-4, with D unresolved. This CDR3 has 16 residues. V was cut by 5 bases and J by 4 bases, with 17 bases left in between. CDR1 and CDR2 (germline): MNHEY, SMNVEV (reference sequence). CDR3 sequence (DNA): TGTGCCAGCAGTCCCACCCGCACACATCATAATGAAAAACTGTTTTTT. The encoded protein is CASSPTRTHHNEKLFF.

About this clonotype: At one of its ends the junction is not consistent with the germline gene, which may arise from a read error. V usage is TRBV6-6 and J usage is TRBJ1-4; 7 bases match TRBD1. Germline CDR1 is MNHNY and CDR2 is SVGAGI (reference sequence). The CDR3 runs to 16 residues. The CDR3 DNA reads TGTGCCAGCAGCCTCAACCAGGGGGTTCCTAATGAAAAGCTGTTTTTT. This codes for CASSLNQGVPNEKLFF.

This clonotype was picked up a small number of times. The rearrangement joins TRBV7-9 to TRBJ2-5; 7 nucleotides align to TRBD1. Germline assignment: CDR1 SEHNR and CDR2 FQNEAQ (reference sequence). With V trimmed by 2 bases and J by 5 bases, 5 bases remained unmatched. The CDR3 is 14 residues long. CDR3 residues: CASSLNRGWETQYF. As DNA, the CDR3 is TGTGCCAGCAGCTTAAACAGGGGATGGGAGACCCAGTACTTC. The full variable domain, in which reference TRBV7-9 and TRBJ2-5 provide the parts outside the CDR3, is DTGVSQNPRHKITKRGQNVTFRCDPISEHNRLYWYRQTLGQGPEFLTYFQNEAQLEKSRLLSDRFSAERPKGSFSTLEIQRTEQGDSAMYLCASSLNRGWETQYFGPGTRLLVL.

This clonotype was counted between two and nine times. This chain joins TRBV4-3 and TRBJ2-6; D ambiguous. CDR3 length: 19 residues. CDR1 is LGHNA and CDR2 is YSLEER in the germline V gene. With 0 bases removed from V and 0 bases from J, the gap between germline ends came to 15 bases. The CDR3 loop reads CASSQERVLRLSGANVLTF. DNA for the CDR3: TGCGCCAGCAGCCAAGAGAGAGTCTTACGCCTCTCTGGGGCCAACGTCCTGACTTTC.

V usage is TRBV29-1 and J usage is TRBJ2-5; D not resolved. The CDR3 is 13 amino acids. The V and J ends lost 3 bases and 0 bases respectively, with 8 bases between them. Germline CDR1 SQVTM, CDR2 ANQGSEA. The CDR3 DNA reads TGCAGCGTTGACCCCTCGTACCAAGAGACCCAGTACTTC. It specifies CSVDPSYQETQYF.

A note on this clonotype: The junction shows a germline mismatch at one end, possibly a read error. This sequence joins TRBV5-1 and TRBJ2-1; 12 bases are shared with TRBD2. CDR3 length equals 16 residues. Per germline, CDR1 SGHRS and CDR2 YFSETQ. CDR3 region: CASSLGLAGIYDEQFF. The DNA for the CDR3 is TGCGCCAGCAGCCTTGGACTAGCGGGGATATACGATGAACAGTTCTTC. Using reference TRBV5-1 and TRBJ2-1 for the parts outside the CDR3, the full variable domain is KAGVTQTPRYLIKTRGQQVTLSCSPISGHRSVSWYQQTPGQGLQFLFEYFSETQRNKGNFPGRFSGRQFSNSRSEMNVSTLELGDSALYLCASSLGLAGIYDEQFFGPGTRLTVL.

This clonotype was found a few times. This chain links TRBV4-3 with TRBJ1-6; 7 bases align to TRBD1. After removal of 0 bases from V and 7 bases from J, the junction contained 6 bases not matched to a gene. This CDR3 contains 16 residues. Germline CDR1 LGHNA, CDR2 YSLEER. The CDR3 coding sequence is TGCGCCAGCAGCCAAGATGGGGACAGCCGAAATTCACCCCTCCACTTT. Its translation is CASSQDGDSRNSPLHF.